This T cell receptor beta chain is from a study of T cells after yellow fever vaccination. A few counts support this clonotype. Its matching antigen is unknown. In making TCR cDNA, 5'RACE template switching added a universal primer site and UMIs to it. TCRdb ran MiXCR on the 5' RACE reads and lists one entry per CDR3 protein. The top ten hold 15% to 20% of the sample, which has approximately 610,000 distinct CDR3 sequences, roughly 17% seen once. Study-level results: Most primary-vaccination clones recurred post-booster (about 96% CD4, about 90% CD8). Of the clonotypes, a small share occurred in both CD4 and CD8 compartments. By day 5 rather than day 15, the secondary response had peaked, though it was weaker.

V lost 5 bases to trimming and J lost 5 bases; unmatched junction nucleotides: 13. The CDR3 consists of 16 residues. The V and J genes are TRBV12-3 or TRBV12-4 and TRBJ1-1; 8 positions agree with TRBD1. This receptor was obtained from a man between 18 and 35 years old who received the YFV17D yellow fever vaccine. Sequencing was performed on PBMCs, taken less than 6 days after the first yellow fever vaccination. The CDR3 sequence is CASSPSPGQEVTEAFF. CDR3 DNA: TGTGCCAGCAGTCCATCCCCGGGACAGGAGGTTACTGAAGCTTTCTTT.